This section outlines one TCR beta chain sequence together with its context. The antigen is unknown. The repertoire was sequenced with immunoSEQ multiplex PCR; TCRdb's copy has only in-frame clones and lacks some. The repertoire holds 300,000 to 400,000 clones, 92% seen once, with 3% to 4% in the top ten. This record comes from a study of Ad26.COV2.S vaccination and SARS-CoV-2 variants. Broader study findings: In TCR breadth and depth analyses, total T cell responses may have been underestimated. Placebo recipients trailed vaccine recipients in spike-specific TCR breadth.

Sequenced material: peripheral blood, taken after recovery from COVID-19. The TCR originated in a human donor who had recovered from COVID-19.

The CDR3 protein is CASSLAARADGYTF. CDR3 nucleotides: TGTGCCAGCAGCTTAGCGGCCAGGGCGGATGGCTACACCTTC. This rearrangement joins TRBV7-9 to TRBJ1-2; weak D call: TRBD1 (5 bases). V was pared by 0 bases and J by 6 bases, with 11 bases between. This CDR3 is 14 amino acids long. The germline V gene has CDR1 SEHNR and CDR2 FQNEAQ (reference sequence).